Following are 18 T cell receptor beta chains from one sample sequenced in a study of blood T cells in healthy people across ages. Primed by a sample-barcoded 5' primer and a J-beta primer mix, a second PCR proceeded for 7 to 11 cycles. Each CDR3 protein gets one entry after TCRdb re-called the 5' RACE reads with MiXCR. The table has 750,000 to 850,000 distinct CDR3 sequences, 25% seen once; the top ten hold under 4.5%. The same data also went into a second study, on T cells of mothers and their children.

Sequenced input: blood. All receptors come from a boy under 18 in good health.

This clonotype was found many times. CDR3 sequence: CASSDRGPYEQYF. DNA of the CDR3: TGTGCCAGCAGTGACAGGGGCCCCTACGAGCAGTACTTC. This chain links TRBV27 with TRBJ2-7, with 8 bases matching TRBD1. Per the germline V gene, CDR1 is MNHEY and CDR2 is SMNVEV (reference sequence). The CDR3 extends over 13 amino acids. J was trimmed by 2 bases and V by 5 bases; bases with no gene match: 2.

This clonotype was seen a handful of times. The junction departs from the called germline gene at one end, perhaps through a read error. The rearrangement uses TRBV29-1 and TRBJ2-5; D uncertain. The CDR3 is 12 amino acids. Germline lookup yields CDR1 SQVTM and CDR2 ANQGSEA. CDR3 loop: CSVETLQEAQYF. The CDR3 nucleotides are TGCAGCGTTGAAACACTCCAAGAGGCCCAGTACTTC.

The chain combines TRBV7-2 with TRBJ2-1; D is perhaps TRBD1 or TRBD2 (5 bases each). Germline-derived CDR1 and CDR2 are SGHTA and FQGNSA. The CDR3 loop spans 14 amino acids. V dropped 5 bases and J dropped 5 bases, with 13 bases sitting between them. The CDR3 region is CASSLLDSDNEQFF. The CDR3 DNA is TGTGCCAGCAGCCTACTAGACAGTGACAATGAGCAGTTCTTC.

This clonotype was found a few times. The V call is TRBV7-2, the J call TRBJ2-1, with 14 bases aligning to TRBD2. Germline V gene sequence: CDR1 SGHTA, CDR2 FQGNSA. The length of the CDR3 is 16 residues. Trimming removed 4 bases from V and 11 bases from J; junction bases left unmatched: 10. The CDR3 region is CASSSQTSGGGNKQFF. CDR3 coding DNA: TGTGCCAGCAGCTCCCAGACTAGCGGGGGGGGGAATAAGCAGTTCTTC.

The V and J genes are TRBV20-1 and TRBJ2-5; 15 nucleotides align to TRBD2. This CDR3 comprises 17 residues. Germline-derived CDR1 and CDR2 are DFQATT and SNEGSKA (reference sequence). V lost 4 bases and J lost 5; bases outside the gene matches: 11. DNA for the CDR3: TGCAGTGCTATTCCGGGACTAGCGGGAGGCGGGGGTGAGACCCAGTACTTC. This encodes CSAIPGLAGGGGETQYF.

This chain links TRBV25-1 with TRBJ2-3; 13 nucleotides line up with TRBD2. J lost 5 bases, V lost 6 bases, and 11 bases had no gene match. The germline CDR1 and CDR2 sequences are MGHDK and SYGVNS. The CDR3 is 17 residues long. The CDR3 reads CASSRSPLAGGIDTQYF. CDR3 sequence (DNA): TGTGCCAGCAGCCGATCTCCACTAGCGGGGGGGATAGATACGCAGTATTTT.

This clonotype was seen at least ten times. The chain employs TRBV2 and TRBJ2-3; TRBD2 is a possible D gene (6 bases). Per germline, CDR1 SNHLY and CDR2 FYNNEI. CDR3 length: 13 residues. V dropped 8 bases and J dropped 6 bases, with 15 bases sitting between them. This CDR3 reads CASSEEGPDTQYF. The DNA for the CDR3 is TGTGCCAGCTCCGAGGAGGGGCCCGATACGCAGTATTTT.

This clonotype was seen a handful of times. The chain has TRBV3-1 and TRBJ1-6, with TRBD1 identical over 9 bases. The CDR3 is 15 amino acids. With V trimmed by 1 base and J by 11 bases, 6 bases remained unmatched. Germline-derived CDR1 and CDR2 are LGHDT and YNNKEL (reference sequence). The DNA for the CDR3 is TGTGCCAGCAGCCAAGGCCCGGGACAGGGAACACCCCTCCACTTT. This sequence encodes CASSQGPGQGTPLHF.

This clonotype appeared a few times. The CDR3 protein is CASSFTGYRNTEAFF. The CDR3 DNA reads TGTGCCAGCAGTTTTACGGGGTACAGGAACACTGAAGCTTTCTTT. This chain links TRBV28 with TRBJ1-1; D gene ambiguous. CDR3 size: 15 residues. Trimming removed 3 bases at V and 1 base at J, with 12 bases between. The germline V gene has CDR1 MDHEN and CDR2 SYDVKM.

V and J are TRBV28 and TRBJ2-2, with TRBD2 matching 14 bases. Trimming removed 3 bases from V and 9 bases from J; junction bases left unmatched: 6. There are 16 residues in the CDR3. The germline V gene has CDR1 MDHEN and CDR2 SYDVKM. As DNA, the CDR3 is TGTGCCAGCAGTTTTGGACTAGCGGGAGGCACGCGGGAGCTGTTTTTT. This translates into CASSFGLAGGTRELFF.

J is TRBJ2-5 and V is TRBV12-3 or TRBV12-4; perhaps TRBD1 as D (6 bases). V dropped 9 bases and J dropped 5 bases, with 13 bases sitting between them. The CDR3 totals 12 residues. Here the CDR3 reads CASQQGRETQYF. The DNA for the CDR3 is TGTGCCAGTCAACAGGGTCGGGAGACCCAGTACTTC.

J is TRBJ2-1 and V is TRBV12-3 or TRBV12-4; D tentatively reads TRBD1 or TRBD2 (5 bases each). V lost 6 bases and J lost 0, with 9 bases in between. This CDR3 spans 14 amino acids. DNA of the CDR3: TGTGCCAGCAGAGACAGCGGCTCCTACAATGAGCAGTTCTTC. This gives the protein CASRDSGSYNEQFF.

This clonotype has only a few counts. The chain carries TRBV29-1 and TRBJ1-1; D gene unclear. The germline V gene has CDR1 SQVTM and CDR2 ANQGSEA. V was trimmed by 5 bases and J by 1 base, leaving 8 bases between them. The CDR3 contains 12 residues. DNA of the CDR3: TGCAGCGTTCGGGAAGCGAACACTGAAGCTTTCTTT. Its protein product is CSVREANTEAFF.

The gene calls are TRBV6-2 or TRBV6-3 and TRBJ1-5; 7 nucleotides line up with TRBD1. The V gene end was trimmed by 7 bases and the J gene end by 4 bases; junction bases not matched to a gene: 4. Germline V gives CDR1 MNHEY, CDR2 SVGEGT. The CDR3 totals 13 residues. The CDR3 loop reads CASTPGGNQPQHF. Here the CDR3 DNA reads TGTGCCAGCACCCCAGGGGGGAATCAGCCCCAGCATTTT.

This clonotype has just a few counts. This chain links TRBV28 with TRBJ2-5; possibly TRBD2 for D (5 bases). Per germline, CDR1 MDHEN and CDR2 SYDVKM. Trimming pared 4 bases from V and 4 bases from J, leaving 13 bases between. This CDR3 has 14 residues. The CDR3 nucleotides are TGTGCCAGCAGTTCAACGGGATTGGGAGAGACCCAGTACTTC. This encodes CASSSTGLGETQYF.

The sample holds a few counts of this clonotype. This chain connects TRBV4-3 to TRBJ2-1; D gene unclear. The CDR3 loop spans 16 amino acids. V dropped 0 bases and J dropped 0 bases, with 9 bases sitting between them. In germline, CDR1 is LGHNA, CDR2 YSLEER. CDR3 sequence: CASSQEAYASYNEQFF. The CDR3, as DNA: TGCGCCAGCAGCCAAGAAGCTTACGCCTCCTACAATGAGCAGTTCTTC.

This clonotype came up a few times. The chain carries TRBV29-1 and TRBJ2-1; 7 nucleotides line up with TRBD2. Per the germline V gene, CDR1 is SQVTM and CDR2 is ANQGSEA. The CDR3 spans 15 residues. Trimming cost V 6 bases and J 3 bases; bases outside gene matches: 11. The CDR3 nucleotides are TGCAGCGTCGGTCCCGCCGGGACTAACTACAATGAGCAGTTCTTC. Encoded protein: CSVGPAGTNYNEQFF.

This clonotype was counted between two and nine times. The chain couples TRBV7-9 to TRBJ2-2; D gene uncertain. This CDR3 has 15 residues. Trimming pared 1 base from V and 1 base from J, leaving 7 bases between. From germline, CDR1 is SEHNR and CDR2 FQNEAQ (reference sequence). CDR3 protein: CASSLVYGNTGELFF. In DNA form, the CDR3 reads TGTGCCAGCAGCTTAGTTTACGGGAACACCGGGGAGCTGTTTTTT.